Each of the 5 T cell receptor beta chains below was sequenced from the same sample in a study of T cells in Graves' hyperthyroidism and ophthalmopathy. Using RNA transcripts as the source, TCR beta CDR3 regions were amplified. Primed by the HTBI set, a first-round RT-PCR was run on the TCR CDR3. TCRdb used MiXCR to reprocess the multiplex PCR reads, holding one entry per CDR3 protein. There are about 520,000 distinct CDR3 sequences in the sample; roughly 25% occur only once, and approximately 11% lies in the top ten. The specimen sequenced was blood. These receptors were taken from a woman under 40 with Graves' ophthalmopathy.

This chain connects TRBV12-3 or TRBV12-4 to TRBJ1-1, with TRBD1 identical over 9 bases. V was clipped by 6 bases and J by 6 bases; unmatched bases: 11. The CDR3 sequence is 15 residues long. The CDR3 reads CASRLGTGPLAEAFF. In nucleotides, the CDR3 is TGTGCCAGCAGACTCGGGACAGGGCCTTTGGCTGAAGCTTTCTTT.

The rearrangement uses TRBV6-5 and TRBJ1-3; D not resolved. This CDR3 is built from 16 residues. Germline lookup yields CDR1 MNHEY and CDR2 SVGAGI. The ends were cut back, 4 bases at V and 0 bases at J, with 13 bases in the middle. The CDR3 sequence: CASSSRTANSGNTIYF. CDR3 nucleotide sequence: TGTGCCAGCAGTTCTCGGACGGCAAACTCTGGAAACACCATATATTTT.

This clonotype was seen at least ten times. The CDR3 sequence is CASSAGQGAGQYF. The DNA of the CDR3 is TGTGCCAGCAGCGCGGGACAGGGGGCCGGGCAGTACTTC. The rearrangement links TRBV12-3 or TRBV12-4 to TRBJ2-7; 12 nucleotides line up with TRBD1. This CDR3 has 13 amino acids. Trimming removed 6 bases from V and 9 bases from J; junction bases left unmatched: 6.

This clonotype was seen at least ten times. The chain links TRBV9 to TRBJ1-2; D gene ambiguous. Per germline, CDR1 SGDLS and CDR2 YYNGEE. V lost 0 bases and J 8 bases, leaving 20 bases between the germline ends. The CDR3 totals 16 residues. The CDR3 DNA reads TGTGCCAGCAGCGTAGTTCCCGTAGCGGACTCCTACGGCTACACCTTC. This sequence encodes CASSVVPVADSYGYTF.

This clonotype was detected ten times or more. This chain joins TRBV28 and TRBJ2-7; 10 nucleotides agree with TRBD1. Per the germline V gene, CDR1 is MDHEN and CDR2 is SYDVKM. V gave up 7 bases and J gave up 6 bases; unmatched junction bases: 12. This CDR3 is 15 amino acids long. The CDR3 DNA is TGTGCCAGCACCGCTTCCGGGACAGGGGTAGGCGAGCAGTACTTC. It translates to CASTASGTGVGEQYF.